This T cell receptor beta chain stems from a study of early T cells in non-severe SARS-CoV-2 infection. At the level of the study: Chains were unpaired, as sequencing was done on bulk RNA from unsorted whole blood.

Individual cDNA molecules each received unique molecular identifiers attached to them. TCRdb re-called the 5' RACE reads with MiXCR, one entry per CDR3 protein. Here the sample spans around 67,000 distinct CDR3 sequences, roughly 12% being singletons. Study results and caveats: The study's VDJdb matching favored anti-spike CD8 responses and missed private and CD4 specificities.

This clonotype showed up just a few times. Its antigen remains unknown. The V gene lost 6 bases and the J gene lost 2 bases, with 17 bases spanning the gap. The CDR3 has 15 amino acids. Germline values: CDR1 DFQATT, CDR2 SNEGSKA (reference sequence). This chain uses TRBV20-1 with TRBJ1-5; D is perhaps TRBD1 (5 bases). The source of this sequence is an adult who was a healthcare worker with PCR-confirmed SARS-CoV-2 infection or an uninfected control (not recorded which). Sequencing used whole blood. CDR3 bases: TGCAGTGCGCGTGAACAGGAAATTGGCAATCAGCCCCAGCATTTT. Protein product: CSAREQEIGNQPQHF.